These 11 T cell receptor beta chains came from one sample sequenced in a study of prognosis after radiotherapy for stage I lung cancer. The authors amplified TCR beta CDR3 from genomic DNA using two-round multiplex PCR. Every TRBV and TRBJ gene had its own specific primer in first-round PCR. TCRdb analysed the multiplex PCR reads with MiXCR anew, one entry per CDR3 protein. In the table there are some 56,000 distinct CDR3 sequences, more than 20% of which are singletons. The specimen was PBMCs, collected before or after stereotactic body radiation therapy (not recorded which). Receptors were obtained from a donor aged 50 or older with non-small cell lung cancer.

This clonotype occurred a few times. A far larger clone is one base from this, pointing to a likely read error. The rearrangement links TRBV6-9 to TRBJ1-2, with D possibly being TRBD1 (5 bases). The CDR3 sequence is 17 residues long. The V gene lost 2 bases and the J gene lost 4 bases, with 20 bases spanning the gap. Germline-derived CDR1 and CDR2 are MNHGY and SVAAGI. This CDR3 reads CASSYRFRAGVSYGYTF. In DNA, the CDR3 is TGTGCCAGCAGTTATAGGTTCAGGGCTGGAGTGTCCTATGGCTACACCTTC.

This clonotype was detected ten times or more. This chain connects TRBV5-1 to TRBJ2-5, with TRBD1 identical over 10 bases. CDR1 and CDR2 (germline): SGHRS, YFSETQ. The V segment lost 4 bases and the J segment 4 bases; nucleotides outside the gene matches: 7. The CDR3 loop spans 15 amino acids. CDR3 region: CASSVTGGGSETQYF. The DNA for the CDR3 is TGCGCCAGCAGCGTGACAGGGGGCGGTTCAGAGACCCAGTACTTC.

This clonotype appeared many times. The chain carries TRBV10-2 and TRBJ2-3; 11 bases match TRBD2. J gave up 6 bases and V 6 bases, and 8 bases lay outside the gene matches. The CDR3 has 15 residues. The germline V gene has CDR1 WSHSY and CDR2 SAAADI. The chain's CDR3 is CASRVAGGHYDTQYF. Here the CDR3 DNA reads TGCGCCAGCAGGGTAGCGGGGGGGCATTACGATACGCAGTATTTT.

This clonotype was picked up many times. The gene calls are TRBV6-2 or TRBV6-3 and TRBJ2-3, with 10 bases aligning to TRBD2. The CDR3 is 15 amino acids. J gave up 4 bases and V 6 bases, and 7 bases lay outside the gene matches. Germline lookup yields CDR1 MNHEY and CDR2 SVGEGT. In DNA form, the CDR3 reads TGTGCCAGCAGAGCAAGCGGGGGGGCCTCAGATACGCAGTATTTT. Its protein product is CASRASGGASDTQYF.

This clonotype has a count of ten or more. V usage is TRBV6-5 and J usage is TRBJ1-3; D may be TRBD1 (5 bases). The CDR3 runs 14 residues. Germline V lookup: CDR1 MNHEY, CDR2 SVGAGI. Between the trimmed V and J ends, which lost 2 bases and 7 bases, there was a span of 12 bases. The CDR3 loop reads CASSYKQEWNTIYF. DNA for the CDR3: TGTGCCAGCAGTTACAAACAGGAGTGGAACACCATATATTTT.

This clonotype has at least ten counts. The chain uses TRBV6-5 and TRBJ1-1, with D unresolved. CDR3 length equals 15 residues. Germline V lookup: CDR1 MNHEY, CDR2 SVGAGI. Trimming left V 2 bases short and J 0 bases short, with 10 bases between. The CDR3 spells CASSYTDAMNTEAFF. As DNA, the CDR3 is TGTGCCAGCAGTTACACGGACGCGATGAACACTGAAGCTTTCTTT.

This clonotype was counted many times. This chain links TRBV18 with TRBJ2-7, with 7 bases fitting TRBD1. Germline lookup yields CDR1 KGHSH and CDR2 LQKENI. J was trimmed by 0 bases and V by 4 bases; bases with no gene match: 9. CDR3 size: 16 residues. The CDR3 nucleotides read TGTGCCAGCTCACGCTTCGGACAGGTAAACTCCTACGAGCAGTACTTC. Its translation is CASSRFGQVNSYEQYF. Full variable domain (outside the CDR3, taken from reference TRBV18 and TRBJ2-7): NAGVMQNPRHLVRRRGQEARLRCSPMKGHSHVYWYRQLPEEGLKFMVYLQKENIIDESGMPKERFSAEFPKEGPSILRIQQVVRGDSAAYFCASSRFGQVNSYEQYFGPGTRLTVT.

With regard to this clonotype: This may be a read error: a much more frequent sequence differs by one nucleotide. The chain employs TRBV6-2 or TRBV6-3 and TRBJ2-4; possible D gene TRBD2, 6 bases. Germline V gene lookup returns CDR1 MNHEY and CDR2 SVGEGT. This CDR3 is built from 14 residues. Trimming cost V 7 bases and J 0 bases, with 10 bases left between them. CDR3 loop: CASTRGAAKNIQYF. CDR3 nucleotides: TGTGCCAGCACTCGCGGGGCAGCCAAAAACATTCAGTACTTC.

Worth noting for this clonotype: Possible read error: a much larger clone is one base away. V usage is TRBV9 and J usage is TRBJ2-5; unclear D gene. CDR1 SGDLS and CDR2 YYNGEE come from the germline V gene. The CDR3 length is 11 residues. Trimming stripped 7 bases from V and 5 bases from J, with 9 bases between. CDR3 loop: CASESGETQYF. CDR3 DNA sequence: TGTGCCAGCGAGAGTGGGGAGACCCAGTACTTC.

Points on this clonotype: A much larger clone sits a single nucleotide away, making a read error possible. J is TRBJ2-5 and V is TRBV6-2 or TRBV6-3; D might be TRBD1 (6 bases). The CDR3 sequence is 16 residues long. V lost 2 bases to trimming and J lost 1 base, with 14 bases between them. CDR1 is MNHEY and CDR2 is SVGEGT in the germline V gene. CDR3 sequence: CASSYPTRGGQETQYF. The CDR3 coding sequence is TGTGCCAGCAGTTACCCTACTAGAGGGGGCCAAGAGACCCAGTACTTC.

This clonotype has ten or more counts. The CDR3 DNA sequence: TGTGCCAGCAGCGTAGCACCTCGCGGAGAGACCCAGTACTTC. Translated: CASSVAPRGETQYF. V usage is TRBV9 and J usage is TRBJ2-5; no clear D. V was shortened by 0 bases and J by 4 bases, with 10 bases between the two germline ends. Germline CDR1 is SGDLS and CDR2 is YYNGEE. The CDR3 contains 14 residues.